This T cell receptor (beta chain) derives from a study of blood T cell repertoires in COVID-19 (dated by TCRdb to about 2020). For the wider study: Samples from collaborators originated in the United States, Italy and Spain and spanned both the acute and convalescent phases of COVID-19. The material from the prospective study consisted of cDNA or gDNA derived from T cells, B-cell-depleted T cells, or PBMCs. Subjects who had been exposed to COVID-19, were actively infected with it, or had recovered from it provided the deeply sampled blood TCRbeta repertoires that made up the dataset. The repertoires were released in a freely available public database intended as a resource for research on the immune response to SARS-CoV-2. The samples were drawn from the first 160 participants of the ongoing ImmuneRACE study and from 1,200 or so subjects provided by 6 global collaborators. Sample metadata almost always included a de-identified subject ID, COVID-19 status, age in years and sex. HLA class I and class II types, where available, came from metadata supplied by the sample provider rather than from assay-based typing.

TCRbeta CDR3 regions were amplified from genomic DNA by means of the immunoSEQ Assay, a bias-controlled multiplex PCR. The authors' pipeline ran thus. The number of nucleated cells in each sample was estimated from the amplification of reference gene primers within the assay. Sequence reads were collapsed and filtered to measure the absolute abundance of every unique TCRbeta CDR3 rearrangement. For each sample, productive Simpson clonality was calculated as the square root of Simpson's diversity index over productive rearrangements. TCRdb retrieved this table from immuneACCESS and kept in-frame rearrangements only. Not all clones are present; in checked studies, unresolved V genes account for under half, and no reason is known for the remainder. The DNA gave D and trimming, while V, J and clone size come from that table. This sample lists tens of thousands of clones; 85% were detected once. Roughly 13% of the sample comes from the top ten.

The collaborating institutions used their own protocols to collect whole blood in K2EDTA tubes. Collaborator samples were shipped for TCRbeta analysis as frozen whole blood, isolated PBMCs, or DNA extracted from either sample type. The paper as a whole reports these results and caveats: The amount of clinical and demographic metadata varied by source and participant and was provided uncurated.

The germline V gene specifies SGHAT as CDR1 and FQNNGV as CDR2. V has 0 bases trimmed and J has 4 bases trimmed; junction bases matching no gene number 2. Measured from the cysteine to the phenylalanine, the CDR3 is 15 residues long. The entry retains the CDR3 DNA only, 45 bases that are in frame from base 1. As regards this clone: What antigen it recognizes has not been identified. Base qualities are missing; no much larger clone stands one base away.

Material for sequencing was peripheral blood. The chain links TRBV11-2 with TRBJ2-1; TRBD2 lines up with 8 middle nucleotides. The receptor was isolated from a human donor in a cohort sampled during active COVID-19. The base sequence is TGTGCCAGCAGCTTAGAGGCTAGCGGGTACAATGAGCAGTTCTTC. Translated, it gives CASSLEASGYNEQFF.